The present entry profiles one TCR beta chain with its context. Its recognized antigen is unknown. Qualities for individual bases were not recorded, and no much larger clone is one base off. Counted from cysteine to phenylalanine, this CDR3 has 16 amino acids. Only the CDR3 DNA is retained, 48 bases long and in frame from the first base. After removal of 4 bases from V and 5 bases from J, the junction retains 13 bases not matched to a gene. According to the germline V gene, CDR1 reads MNHNS and CDR2 reads SASEGT. Library prep was done by the immunoSEQ multiplex PCR assay. As for the authors' bioinformatics: To diagnose cytomegalovirus status from the catalog of TCR beta chain sequences, a statistical classification framework was built. This is the immuneACCESS table as TCRdb keeps it, with only in-frame sequences that have V and J called. A part of the clones is gone; compared with another copy, unresolved V genes explain less than half, and the rest is unexplained. V and J calls and clone size follow that table, whereas D and trimming were derived from the DNA. Counted in this sample were 140,000 or so clones; approximately 90% of them appeared once. 6.2% of the sample is held by the ten biggest clonotypes.

These data are taken from a study of cytomegalovirus exposure and HLA in healthy donors (dated by TCRdb to the late 2010s). Concerning the study at large: According to a later analysis, the roughly 130 validation repertoires were produced on the same platform as the roughly 700 repertoires of the first cohort. Along with the roughly 670-subject first cohort, a separate validation cohort of over 90 different subjects was used. The study was designed to test whether signatures of past pathogen exposure could be identified by cataloging public T cell receptors. To predict cytomegalovirus infection status, the study brought together high-throughput TCR immunosequencing, statistical association of individual TCRs with disease status, and machine learning. Summary of the overall study and its limitations: According to the authors, the approach could potentially be generalized to other disease states and immunological phenotypes. In a later analysis, TCRs clustered in the first cohort were found to also tend to co-occur in the 100 to 150 validation repertoires, with about 94% of cluster scores above 0. A few of the identified cytomegalovirus-associated TCR beta chains were confirmed in vitro to be specific for cytomegalovirus antigens. Most TCR sequences were seen in very few donors, while some public TCRs were found in many individuals. The study gave a list of some 150 TCR beta chains associated with cytomegalovirus. A later analysis had no HLA typing for the validation cohort, so co-occurrence there was scored across all 130 or so repertoires. Cytomegalovirus status was reported to be diagnosed by the classifier with high specificity and sensitivity in both the original and validation cohorts.

Donors formed part of the validation cohort, which comprised about 120 subjects and was distinct from the first cohort of under 800 subjects. The V and J genes are TRBV6-1 and TRBJ2-5, with 7 junctional bases fitting TRBD1. The TCR sequence derives from a woman aged 25 to 39 in good health and CMV-seropositive. Sequenced sample: PBMCs. This receptor carries the CDR3 CASSVTQGSTRETQYF. The base sequence is TGTGCCAGCAGTGTAACACAGGGGAGTACGCGGGAGACCCAGTACTTC.